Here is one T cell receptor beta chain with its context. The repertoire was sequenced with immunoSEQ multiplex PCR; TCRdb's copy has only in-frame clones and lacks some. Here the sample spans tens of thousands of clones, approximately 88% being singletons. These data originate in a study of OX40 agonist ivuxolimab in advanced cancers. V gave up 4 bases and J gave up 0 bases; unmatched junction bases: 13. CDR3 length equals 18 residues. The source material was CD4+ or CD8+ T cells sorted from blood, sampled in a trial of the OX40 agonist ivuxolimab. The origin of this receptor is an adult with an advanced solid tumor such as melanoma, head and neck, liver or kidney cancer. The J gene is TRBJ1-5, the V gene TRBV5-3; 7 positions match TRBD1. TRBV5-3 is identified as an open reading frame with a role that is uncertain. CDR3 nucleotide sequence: TGTGCCAGAAGCCCAAGTGGGAAGGGACAGTATAGCAATCAGCCCCAGCATTTT. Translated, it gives CARSPSGKGQYSNQPQHF.